Below, 8 T cell receptor beta chains from the same sample are listed, as sequenced in a study of identical twins. Each CDR3 protein gets one entry after TCRdb re-called the 5' RACE reads with MiXCR. Of 310,000 or so distinct CDR3 sequences listed, about 8.9% were seen once; the top ten hold approximately 2%. The same sample was also used in a study of yellow fever vaccine responses in identical twins.

The sample consisted of memory (CD45RO+) T cells sorted from blood. The receptors derive from a young woman in good health.

This clonotype has at least ten counts. The chain carries TRBV7-7 and TRBJ2-1; D might be TRBD1 (6 bases). V gave up 5 bases and J gave up 8 bases, with 19 bases separating them. CDR1 and CDR2 from the germline V gene are SSHAT and FNYEAQ (reference sequence). CDR3 size: 15 residues. The CDR3 region is CASSPSRTENHEQFF. For the CDR3, the DNA is TGTGCCAGCAGCCCCTCGCGGACAGAGAACCATGAGCAGTTCTTC.

This clonotype turned up a few times. The J gene is TRBJ1-6, the V gene TRBV12-3 or TRBV12-4; D ambiguous. V was pared by 5 bases and J by 9 bases, with 17 bases between. CDR3 length: 15 amino acids. CDR3 nucleotides: TGTGCCAGCAGTGCCGGGCCCCACTTAGGTTCACCCCTCCACTTT. This gives the protein CASSAGPHLGSPLHF.

Only a few counts were recorded for this clonotype. The chain uses TRBV20-1 and TRBJ2-1; TRBD2 matches at 14 bases. The J segment lost 5 bases and the V segment lost 1 base, leaving 13 bases of the junction unmatched. CDR3 length equals 19 residues. Germline CDR1 DFQATT, CDR2 SNEGSKA (reference sequence). CDR3 in amino acids: CSARVAGTSGRVEDNEQFF. The DNA for the CDR3 is TGCAGTGCTAGAGTAGCCGGGACTAGCGGGAGAGTTGAAGACAATGAGCAGTTCTTC.

This chain connects TRBV7-9 to TRBJ1-2; tentative D call: TRBD1 (5 bases). The CDR3 length is 16 residues. The V gene's germline CDR1 is SEHNR and CDR2 FQNEAQ (reference sequence). V lost 1 base and J lost 4, with 16 bases in between. The CDR3 DNA follows: TGTGCCAGCAGCTTAGTAAAAGGGGTCTTGATCTATGGCTACACCTTC. Residues: CASSLVKGVLIYGYTF.

This clonotype was observed a few times. The V gene is TRBV28, the J gene TRBJ2-1, with 7 bases that match TRBD2. J lost 10 bases, V lost 3 bases, and 9 bases had no gene match. The germline V gene encodes CDR1 MDHEN and CDR2 SYDVKM. This CDR3 comprises 14 residues. The CDR3 here is CASSLIRLAEEQFF. CDR3 DNA sequence: TGTGCCAGCAGTTTGATAAGGCTAGCGGAGGAGCAGTTCTTC.

This clonotype was seen a handful of times. The chain uses TRBV3-1 and TRBJ2-1; the match to TRBD2 covers 7 bases. The CDR3 runs 17 residues. Looked up from germline, CDR1 is LGHDT and CDR2 is YNNKEL (reference sequence). V gave up 4 bases and J gave up 5 bases; unmatched junction bases: 14. The CDR3: CASSRPLASGPNNEQFF. The CDR3 DNA reads TGTGCCAGCAGCCGTCCCTTGGCTAGCGGACCGAACAATGAGCAGTTCTTC.

This clonotype was recorded at least ten times. CDR3 DNA sequence: TGCGCCAGCAGCCAAGATCGACAAGCGGGACGAAACAATGAGCAGTTCTTC. Translated: CASSQDRQAGRNNEQFF. This chain uses TRBV4-1 with TRBJ2-1; 7 nucleotides line up with TRBD2. V lost 0 bases and J lost 5; bases outside the gene matches: 10. From germline, CDR1 is MGHRA and CDR2 YSYEKL. The CDR3 extends over 17 amino acids.

This clonotype turned up a few times. The rearrangement uses TRBV20-1 and TRBJ2-3; D possibly uses TRBD1 or TRBD2 (5 bases each). V dropped 3 bases and J dropped 1 base, with 11 bases sitting between them. This CDR3 contains 14 residues. CDR1 DFQATT and CDR2 SNEGSKA come from the germline V gene (reference sequence). The CDR3 reads CSASWDGGTDTQYF. The CDR3, as DNA: TGCAGTGCTAGTTGGGACGGAGGCACAGATACGCAGTATTTT.